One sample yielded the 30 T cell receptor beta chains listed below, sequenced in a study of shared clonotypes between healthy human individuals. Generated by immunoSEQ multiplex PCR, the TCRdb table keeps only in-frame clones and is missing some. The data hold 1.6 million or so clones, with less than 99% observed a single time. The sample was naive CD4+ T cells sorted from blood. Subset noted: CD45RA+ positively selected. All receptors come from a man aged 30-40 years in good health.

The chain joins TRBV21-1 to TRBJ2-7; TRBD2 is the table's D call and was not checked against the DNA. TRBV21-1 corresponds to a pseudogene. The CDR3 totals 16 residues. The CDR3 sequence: CASSKRRRLGFYEQYF. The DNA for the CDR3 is TGTGCCAGCAGCAAAAGGAGACGACTAGGGTTCTACGAGCAGTACTTC.

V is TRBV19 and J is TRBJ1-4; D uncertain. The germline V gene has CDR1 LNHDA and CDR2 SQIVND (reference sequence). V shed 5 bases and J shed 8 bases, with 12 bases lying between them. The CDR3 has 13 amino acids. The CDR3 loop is CASSLRTLEKLFF. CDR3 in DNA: TGTGCCAGTAGTCTGCGGACGCTGGAAAAACTGTTTTTT.

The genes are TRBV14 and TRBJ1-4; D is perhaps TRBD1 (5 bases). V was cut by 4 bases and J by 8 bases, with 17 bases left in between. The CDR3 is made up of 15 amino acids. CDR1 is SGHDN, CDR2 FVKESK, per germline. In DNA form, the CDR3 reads TGTGCCAGCAGCCTTCAGCAGGGTGTGCTAGAAAAACTGTTTTTT. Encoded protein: CASSLQQGVLEKLFF.

In DNA, the CDR3 is TGTGCCAGCATCTACAAGACAGGTCGCTTGTTGGAGAACACTGAAGCTTTCTTT. The encoded protein is CASIYKTGRLLENTEAFF. The chain is built from TRBV6-4 and TRBJ1-1; weak D call: TRBD1 (6 bases). The CDR3 loop spans 18 amino acids. Trimming took off 7 bases at V and 1 base at J, with 25 bases between the two ends. Germline V CDR1 and CDR2: MRHNA, SNTAGT.

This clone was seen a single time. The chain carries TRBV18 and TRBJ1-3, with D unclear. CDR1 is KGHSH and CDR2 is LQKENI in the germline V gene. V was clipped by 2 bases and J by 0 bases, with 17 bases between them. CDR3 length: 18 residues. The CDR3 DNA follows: TGTGCCAGCTCACCAGTCCTGTCTGGGCAGACCTCTGGAAACACCATATATTTT. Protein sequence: CASSPVLSGQTSGNTIYF.

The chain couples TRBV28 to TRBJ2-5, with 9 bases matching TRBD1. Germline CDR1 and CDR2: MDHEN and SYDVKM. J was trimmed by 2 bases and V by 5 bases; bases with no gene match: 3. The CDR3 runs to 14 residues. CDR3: CASSTDRGQETQYF. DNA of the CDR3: TGTGCCAGCAGTACGGACAGGGGACAAGAGACCCAGTACTTC.

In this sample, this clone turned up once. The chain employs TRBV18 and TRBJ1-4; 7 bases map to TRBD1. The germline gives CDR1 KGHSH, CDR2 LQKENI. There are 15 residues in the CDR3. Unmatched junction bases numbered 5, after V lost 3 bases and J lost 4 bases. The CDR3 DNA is TGTGCCAGCTCACCGGGACAGCCTTATAATGAAAAACTGTTTTTT. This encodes CASSPGQPYNEKLFF.

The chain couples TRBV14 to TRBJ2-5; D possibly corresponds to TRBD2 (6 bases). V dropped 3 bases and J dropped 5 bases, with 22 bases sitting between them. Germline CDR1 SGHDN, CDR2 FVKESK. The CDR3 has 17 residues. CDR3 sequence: CASSQVFAGPGVETQYF. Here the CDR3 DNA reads TGTGCCAGCAGCCAGGTCTTTGCGGGACCGGGGGTGGAGACCCAGTACTTC.

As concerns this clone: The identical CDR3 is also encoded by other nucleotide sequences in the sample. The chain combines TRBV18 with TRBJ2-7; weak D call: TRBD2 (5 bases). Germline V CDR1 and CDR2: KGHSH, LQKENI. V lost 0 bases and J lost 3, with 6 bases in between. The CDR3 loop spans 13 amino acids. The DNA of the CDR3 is TGTGCCAGCTCACCACCGGCGGGCTACGAGCAGTACTTC. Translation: CASSPPAGYEQYF.

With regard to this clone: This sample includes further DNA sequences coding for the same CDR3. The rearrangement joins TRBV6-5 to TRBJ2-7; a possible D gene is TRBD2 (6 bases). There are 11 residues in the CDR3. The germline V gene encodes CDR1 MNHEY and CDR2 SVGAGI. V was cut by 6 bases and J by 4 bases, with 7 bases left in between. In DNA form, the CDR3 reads TGTGCCAGCAGGGGAGGTTACGAGCAGTACTTC. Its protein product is CASRGGYEQYF.

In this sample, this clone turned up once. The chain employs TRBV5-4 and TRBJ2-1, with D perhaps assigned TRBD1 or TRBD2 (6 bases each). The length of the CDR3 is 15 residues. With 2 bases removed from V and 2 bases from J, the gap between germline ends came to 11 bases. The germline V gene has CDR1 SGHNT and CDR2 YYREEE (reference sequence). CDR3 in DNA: TGTGCCAGCAGCTTTATAGGGGGGACCTACAATGAGCAGTTCTTC. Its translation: CASSFIGGTYNEQFF.

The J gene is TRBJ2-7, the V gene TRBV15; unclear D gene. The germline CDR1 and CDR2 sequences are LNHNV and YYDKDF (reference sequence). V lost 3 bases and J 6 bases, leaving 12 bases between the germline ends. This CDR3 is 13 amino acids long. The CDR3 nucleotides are TGTGCCACCAGCAGGCACTCGAACGGCGAGCAGTACTTC. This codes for CATSRHSNGEQYF.

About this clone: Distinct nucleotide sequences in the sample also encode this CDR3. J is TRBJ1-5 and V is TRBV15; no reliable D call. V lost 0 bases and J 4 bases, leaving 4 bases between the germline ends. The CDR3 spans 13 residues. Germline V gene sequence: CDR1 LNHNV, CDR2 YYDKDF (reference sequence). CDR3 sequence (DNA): TGTGCCACCAGCAGAGATCCTAATCAGCCCCAGCATTTT. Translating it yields CATSRDPNQPQHF.

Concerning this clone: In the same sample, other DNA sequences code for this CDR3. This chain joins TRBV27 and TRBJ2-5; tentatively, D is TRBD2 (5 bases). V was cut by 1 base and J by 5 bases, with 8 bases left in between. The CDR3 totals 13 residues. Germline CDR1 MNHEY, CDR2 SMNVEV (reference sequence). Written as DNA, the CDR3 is TGTGCCAGCAGTTTATTGCGAGGGGAGACCCAGTACTTC. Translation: CASSLLRGETQYF.

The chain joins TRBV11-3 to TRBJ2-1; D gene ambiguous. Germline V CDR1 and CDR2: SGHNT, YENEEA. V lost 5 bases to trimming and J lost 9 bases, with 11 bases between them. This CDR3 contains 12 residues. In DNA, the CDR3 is TGTGCCAGCAGCAAAGAGGTGGGTGAGCAGTTCTTC. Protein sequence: CASSKEVGEQFF.

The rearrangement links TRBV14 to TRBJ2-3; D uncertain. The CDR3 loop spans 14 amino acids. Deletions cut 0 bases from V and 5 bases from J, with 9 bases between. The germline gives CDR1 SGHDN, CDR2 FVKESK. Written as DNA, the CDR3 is TGTGCCAGCAGCCAAGAGTTAGGTGGAGATACGCAGTATTTT. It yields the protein CASSQELGGDTQYF.

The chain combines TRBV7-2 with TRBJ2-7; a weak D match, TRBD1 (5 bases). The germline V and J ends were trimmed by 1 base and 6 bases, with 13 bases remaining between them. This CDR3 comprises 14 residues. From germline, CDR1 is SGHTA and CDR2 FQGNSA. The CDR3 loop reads CASSLDAGSSEQYF. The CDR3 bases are TGTGCCAGCAGCTTAGATGCAGGGTCGAGCGAGCAGTACTTC.

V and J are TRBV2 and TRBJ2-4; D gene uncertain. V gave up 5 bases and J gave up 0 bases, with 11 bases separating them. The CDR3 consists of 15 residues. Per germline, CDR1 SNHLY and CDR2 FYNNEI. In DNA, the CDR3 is TGTGCCAGCAGTCCCCCACAGCTAGCCAAAAACATTCAGTACTTC. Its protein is CASSPPQLAKNIQYF.

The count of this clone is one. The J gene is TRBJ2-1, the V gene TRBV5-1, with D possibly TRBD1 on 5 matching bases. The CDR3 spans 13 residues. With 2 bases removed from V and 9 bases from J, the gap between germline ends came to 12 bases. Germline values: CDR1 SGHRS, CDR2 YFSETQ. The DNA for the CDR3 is TGCGCCAGCAGCTTCACAGGTATAGGTGAGCAGTTCTTC. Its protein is CASSFTGIGEQFF. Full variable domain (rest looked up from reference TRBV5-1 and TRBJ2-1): KAGVTQTPRYLIKTRGQQVTLSCSPISGHRSVSWYQQTPGQGLQFLFEYFSETQRNKGNFPGRFSGRQFSNSRSEMNVSTLELGDSALYLCASSFTGIGEQFFGPGTRLTVL.

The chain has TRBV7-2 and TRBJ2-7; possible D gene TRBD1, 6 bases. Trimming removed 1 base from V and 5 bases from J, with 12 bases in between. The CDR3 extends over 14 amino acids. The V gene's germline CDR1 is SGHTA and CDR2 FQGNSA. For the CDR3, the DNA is TGTGCCAGCAGCTTAGAGATAGGGGGTAACGAGCAGTACTTC. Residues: CASSLEIGGNEQYF.

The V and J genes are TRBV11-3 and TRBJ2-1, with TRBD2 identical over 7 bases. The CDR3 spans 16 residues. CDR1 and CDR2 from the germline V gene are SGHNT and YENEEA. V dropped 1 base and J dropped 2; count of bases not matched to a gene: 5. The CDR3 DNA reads TGTGCCAGCAGCTTAGGTGCGGGGGTCCCCTACAATGAGCAGTTCTTC. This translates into CASSLGAGVPYNEQFF.

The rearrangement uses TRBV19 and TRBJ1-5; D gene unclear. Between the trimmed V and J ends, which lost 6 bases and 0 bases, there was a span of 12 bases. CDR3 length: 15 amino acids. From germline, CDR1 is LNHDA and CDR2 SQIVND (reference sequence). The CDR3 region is CASSAGVYSNQPQHF. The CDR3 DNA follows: TGTGCCAGTAGCGCCGGGGTCTATAGCAATCAGCCCCAGCATTTT.

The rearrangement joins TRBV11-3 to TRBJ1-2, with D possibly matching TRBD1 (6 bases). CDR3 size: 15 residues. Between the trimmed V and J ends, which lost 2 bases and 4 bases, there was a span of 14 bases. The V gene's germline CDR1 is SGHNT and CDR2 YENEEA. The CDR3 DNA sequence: TGTGCCAGCAGCTTAATCGGGGGCGAGGGCTATGGCTACACCTTC. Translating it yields CASSLIGGEGYGYTF.

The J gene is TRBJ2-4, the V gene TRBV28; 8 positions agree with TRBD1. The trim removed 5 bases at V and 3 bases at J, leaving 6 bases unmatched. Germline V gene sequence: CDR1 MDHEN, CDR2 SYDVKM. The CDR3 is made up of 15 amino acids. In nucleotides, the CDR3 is TGTGCCAGCAGTAGCCTCAGGGGGCTCAAAAACATTCAGTACTTC. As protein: CASSSLRGLKNIQYF.

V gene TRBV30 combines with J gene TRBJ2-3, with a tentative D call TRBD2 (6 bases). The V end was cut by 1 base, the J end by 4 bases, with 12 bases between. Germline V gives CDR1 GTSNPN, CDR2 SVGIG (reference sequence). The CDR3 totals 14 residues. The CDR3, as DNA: TGTGCCTGGAGTGCCGGGAGTGGGGCAGATACGCAGTATTTT. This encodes CAWSAGSGADTQYF.

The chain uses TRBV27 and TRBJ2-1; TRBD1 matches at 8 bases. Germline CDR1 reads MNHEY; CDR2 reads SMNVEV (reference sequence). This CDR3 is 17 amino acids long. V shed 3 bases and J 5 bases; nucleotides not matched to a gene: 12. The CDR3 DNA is TGTGCCAGCAGTTTTTACCGGGGGACAGGTACACACAATGAGCAGTTCTTC. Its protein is CASSFYRGTGTHNEQFF.

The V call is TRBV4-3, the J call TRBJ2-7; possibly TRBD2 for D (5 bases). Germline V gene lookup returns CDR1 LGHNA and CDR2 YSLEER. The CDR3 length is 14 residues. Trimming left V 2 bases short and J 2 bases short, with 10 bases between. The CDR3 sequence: CASSQYLGTYEQYF. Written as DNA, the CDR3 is TGCGCCAGCAGCCAATATCTCGGGACCTACGAGCAGTACTTC.

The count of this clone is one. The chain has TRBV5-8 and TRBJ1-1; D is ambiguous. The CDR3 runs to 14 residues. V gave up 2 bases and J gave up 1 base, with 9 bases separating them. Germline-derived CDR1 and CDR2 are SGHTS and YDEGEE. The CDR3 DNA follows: TGTGCCAGCAGCTTCCGCCACGGGAACACTGAAGCTTTCTTT. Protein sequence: CASSFRHGNTEAFF.

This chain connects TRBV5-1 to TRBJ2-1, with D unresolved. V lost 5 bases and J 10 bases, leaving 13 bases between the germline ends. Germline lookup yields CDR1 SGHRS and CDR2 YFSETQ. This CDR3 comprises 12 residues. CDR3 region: CASSVVDGEQFF. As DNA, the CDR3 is TGCGCCAGCAGTGTGGTGGATGGGGAGCAGTTCTTC.

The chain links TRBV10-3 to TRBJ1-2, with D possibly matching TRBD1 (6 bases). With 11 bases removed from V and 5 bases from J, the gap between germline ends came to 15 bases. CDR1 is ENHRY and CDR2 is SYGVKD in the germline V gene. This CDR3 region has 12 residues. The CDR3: CAATGQVYGYTF. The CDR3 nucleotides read TGTGCCGCTACGGGACAAGTATATGGCTACACCTTC.